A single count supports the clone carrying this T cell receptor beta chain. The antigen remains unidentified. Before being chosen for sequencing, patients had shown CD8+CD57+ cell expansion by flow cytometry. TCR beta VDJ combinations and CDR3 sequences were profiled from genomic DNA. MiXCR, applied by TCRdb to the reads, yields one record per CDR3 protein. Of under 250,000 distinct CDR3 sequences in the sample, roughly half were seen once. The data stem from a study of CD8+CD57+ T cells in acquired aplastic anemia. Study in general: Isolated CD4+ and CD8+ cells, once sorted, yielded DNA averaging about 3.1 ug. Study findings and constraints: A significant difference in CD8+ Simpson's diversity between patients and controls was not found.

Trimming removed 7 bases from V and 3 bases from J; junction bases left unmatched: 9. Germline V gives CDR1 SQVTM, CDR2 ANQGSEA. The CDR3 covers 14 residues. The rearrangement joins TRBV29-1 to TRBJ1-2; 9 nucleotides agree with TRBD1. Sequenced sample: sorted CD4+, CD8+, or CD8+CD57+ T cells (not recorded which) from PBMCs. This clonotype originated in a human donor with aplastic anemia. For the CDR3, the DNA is TGCAGCGCGACAAACAGGGGGCGAGACTATGGCTACACCTTC. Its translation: CSATNRGRDYGYTF.